This T cell receptor (beta chain) comes out of a study of T-cell reconstitution after alpha-beta-depleted transplantation in children. Preparing the TCRbeta library involved the use of unique molecular identifiers. TCRdb passed the PCR reads through MiXCR, listing each CDR3 protein once. The sample lists about 200,000 distinct CDR3 sequences, just under 6.5% occurring once. CDR1 MDHEN and CDR2 SYDVKM come from the germline V gene. V trimming: 4 bases; J trimming: 3 bases; junction bases outside the gene matches: 5. CDR3 size: 15 residues. This clonotype was observed at least ten times. Its antigen is not identified. Overall study findings and caveats: Approximately two months post-transplant, alpha-beta T cells reportedly originated from several hundred expanded graft clones. The high TCRbeta diversity at day 60 in some patients came from surviving recipient T cells and thymic progenitors. Among T cells one year after transplant, newly produced cells accounted for most counts and diversity.

This chain uses TRBV28 with TRBJ2-5, with 10 bases fitting TRBD2. The starting material was PBMCs, obtained before TCRalphabeta/CD19-depleted stem cell transplant. The receptor was derived from a girl in the first two years of life with combined immunodeficiency, due to receive a stem cell transplant. CDR3 sequence: CASSYYLAGEETQYF. The DNA for the CDR3 is TGTGCCAGCAGTTACTATCTAGCGGGGGAAGAGACCCAGTACTTC.